Listed below are T cell receptor beta chains from one sample, sequenced in a study of cytomegalovirus exposure and HLA in healthy donors. Here immunoSEQ multiplex PCR was the method, and the copy in TCRdb shows in-frame clones only, minus some. Among around 150,000 clones, under 75% were seen once, and the ten largest hold 6% to 8.5%. The sequencing input was PBMCs. The receptors were sampled from a woman aged 60-70 years in good health and CMV-seropositive. The CDR3 runs from the conserved cysteine through the conserved F or W. A D gene is named only where the DNA matches it firmly. Rows give clone size only sometimes, using once, few, many, or a class for an expanded clone.

CDR3aa: CASRPGGVAGGGQETQYF
CDR3nt: TGTGCCAGCAGACCTGGGGGCGTGGCGGGAGGTGGACAAGAGACCCAGTACTTC
abundance: NA
v_gene: TRBV11-1
d_gene: TRBD2
j_gene: TRBJ2-5

CDR3aa: CASSTEQGFTDTQYF
CDR3nt: TGTGCCAGCAGCACCGAACAGGGATTCACAGATACGCAGTATTTT
abundance: NA
v_gene: TRBV7-2
d_gene: NA
j_gene: TRBJ2-3

CDR3aa: CASSSSHTGELFF
CDR3nt: TGTGCCAGTAGTAGCAGTCACACCGGGGAGCTGTTTTTT
abundance: NA
v_gene: TRBV19
d_gene: NA
j_gene: TRBJ2-2

CDR3aa: CASSVQGLSSYEQYF
CDR3nt: TGTGCCAGCAGTGTACAGGGGCTAAGCTCCTACGAGCAGTACTTC
abundance: NA
v_gene: TRBV6-6
d_gene: TRBD1
j_gene: TRBJ2-7

CDR3aa: CASSEWGTALNQPQHF
CDR3nt: TGTGCCAGCAGTGAATGGGGGACAGCCCTCAATCAGCCCCAGCATTTT
abundance: NA
v_gene: TRBV2
d_gene: TRBD1
j_gene: TRBJ1-5

CDR3aa: CASSEQTGNQPQHF
CDR3nt: TGTGCCAGCAGTGAGCAGACAGGCAATCAGCCCCAGCATTTT
abundance: NA
v_gene: TRBV2
d_gene: NA
j_gene: TRBJ1-5

CDR3aa: CSVIKGVGAKNIQYF
CDR3nt: TGCAGCGTGATAAAAGGGGTGGGAGCCAAAAACATTCAGTACTTC
abundance: NA
v_gene: TRBV29-1
d_gene: NA
j_gene: TRBJ2-4

CDR3aa: CASSGPGEAEQYF
CDR3nt: TGTGCCAGCAGCGGACCCGGGGAGGCCGAGCAGTACTTC
abundance: few
v_gene: TRBV9
d_gene: NA
j_gene: TRBJ2-7

CDR3aa: CASSHQIGTGNTEAFF
CDR3nt: TGTGCCAGCAGCCACCAAATTGGGACAGGGAACACTGAAGCTTTCTTT
abundance: NA
v_gene: TRBV4-1
d_gene: TRBD1
j_gene: TRBJ1-1

CDR3aa: CASSLGTSGAFRDTQYF
CDR3nt: TGTGCCAGCAGCCTCGGGACTAGCGGAGCCTTCAGGGATACGCAGTATTTT
abundance: few
v_gene: TRBV7-2
d_gene: TRBD2
j_gene: TRBJ2-3

CDR3aa: CASSSGTFVTGEQYF
CDR3nt: TGTGCCAGCAGTTCCGGGACATTCGTTACGGGCGAGCAGTACTTC
abundance: once
v_gene: TRBV27
d_gene: NA
j_gene: TRBJ2-7

CDR3aa: CASSSLAGGRASMGETQYF
CDR3nt: TGTGCCAGCAGTTCCCTAGCGGGAGGAAGGGCATCGATGGGGGAGACCCAGTACTTC
abundance: NA
v_gene: TRBV28
d_gene: TRBD2
j_gene: TRBJ2-5